These 12 T cell receptor beta chains came from one sample sequenced in a study of cytomegalovirus exposure and HLA in healthy donors (TCRdb year 2017). Receptor amplification or capture employed the immunoSEQ multiplex PCR assay. A mixture of 60 forward primers for TCR Vbeta segments and 13 reverse primers for TCR Jbeta segments was used in the multiplex PCR. TCRdb re-hosts the immuneACCESS table, in-frame sequences only. Its copies lack some clones; in the studies checked, an unresolved V gene accounts for under half of them, and the cause for the rest is not known. The sample contains 75,000 to 90,000 clones, about 60% of them found a single time. The top ten clones comprise about 15% of the sample. The sequencing input was PBMCs. The receptors stem from a woman aged 40 to 50 in good health and CMV-seropositive.

The chain combines TRBV6-5 with TRBJ2-7, with D possibly being TRBD1 (6 bases). V shed 2 bases and J shed 4 bases, with 12 bases lying between them. Per germline, CDR1 MNHEY and CDR2 SVGAGI. The CDR3 contains 14 residues. In nucleotides, the CDR3 is TGTGCCAGCAGTTACAGGGCAGGGGCGTACGAGCAGTACTTC. It codes for CASSYRAGAYEQYF.

This rearrangement joins TRBV27 to TRBJ1-1, with 9 bases matching TRBD1. V lost 2 bases, J lost 6 bases, and 10 bases stayed unmatched. The V gene's germline CDR1 is MNHEY and CDR2 SMNVEV (reference sequence). This CDR3 is built from 16 residues. The chain's CDR3 is CASSLNGRDRVAEAFF. CDR3 DNA: TGTGCCAGCAGTTTAAATGGAAGGGACAGGGTGGCTGAAGCTTTCTTT.

This clone was counted once. V and J are TRBV9 and TRBJ2-7, with D maybe TRBD2 (6 bases). Germline values: CDR1 SGDLS, CDR2 YYNGEE. This CDR3 region has 12 residues. Deletions cut 3 bases from V and 5 bases from J, with 9 bases between. The chain's CDR3 is CASSEWGDEQYF. The CDR3 nucleotides read TGTGCCAGCAGCGAATGGGGGGACGAGCAGTACTTC.

This chain joins TRBV28 and TRBJ2-6; D uncertain. The germline CDR1 and CDR2 sequences are MDHEN and SYDVKM. V lost 2 bases and J lost 2, with 7 bases in between. The CDR3 has 15 amino acids. The CDR3 DNA is TGTGCCAGCAGTTTAGACAAGACTGGGGCCAACGTCCTGACTTTC. Translated: CASSLDKTGANVLTF.

The chain is built from TRBV7-9 and TRBJ1-3; D is possibly TRBD1 (5 bases). The germline V gene has CDR1 SEHNR and CDR2 FQNEAQ (reference sequence). There are 14 residues in the CDR3. V lost 3 bases to trimming and J lost 8 bases, with 14 bases between them. CDR3: CASSLFGGEDTIYF. As DNA, the CDR3 is TGTGCCAGCAGCTTGTTCGGGGGAGAAGACACCATATATTTT.

This clone was recorded once. The chain is built from TRBV28 and TRBJ2-5; 7 bases are a match to TRBD1. Germline CDR1 reads MDHEN; CDR2 reads SYDVKM. CDR3 size: 13 residues. J gave up 5 bases and V 6 bases, and 6 bases lay outside the gene matches. The CDR3 coding sequence is TGTGCCAGCAGGACACCACAGGGGGAGACCCAGTACTTC. Its translation: CASRTPQGETQYF.

The sample holds a few counts of this clone. This chain connects TRBV27 to TRBJ1-1; 7 positions match TRBD1. CDR3 size: 14 residues. Germline assignment: CDR1 MNHEY and CDR2 SMNVEV (reference sequence). V was clipped by 4 bases and J by 0 bases; unmatched bases: 2. The CDR3 protein is CASSWTGVNTEAFF. The CDR3 DNA is TGTGCCAGCAGTTGGACAGGAGTGAACACTGAAGCTTTCTTT.

This sequence joins TRBV28 and TRBJ2-7, with 8 bases fitting TRBD1. Per germline, CDR1 MDHEN and CDR2 SYDVKM. With V trimmed by 4 bases and J by 1 base, 15 bases remained unmatched. This CDR3 comprises 18 residues. Written as DNA, the CDR3 is TGTGCCAGCAGTTCCCGCCGGAGTGACAGGGGTGAATCCTACGAGCAGTACTTC. Translating it yields CASSSRRSDRGESYEQYF. Based on the CDR3 plus reference TRBV28 and TRBJ2-7, the full variable domain is DVKVTQSSRYLVKRTGEKVFLECVQDMDHENMFWYRQDPGLGLRLIYFSYDVKMKEKGDIPEGYSVSREKKERFSLILESASTNQTSMYLCASSSRRSDRGESYEQYFGPGTRLTVT.

The V gene is TRBV28, the J gene TRBJ1-1, with D maybe TRBD1 (5 bases). V lost 5 bases and J 7 bases, leaving 23 bases between the germline ends. This CDR3 spans 16 amino acids. Per the germline V gene, CDR1 is MDHEN and CDR2 is SYDVKM. The CDR3 spells CASSPALLDNSIEAFF. CDR3 DNA: TGTGCCAGCAGTCCCGCCCTCCTGGACAATTCCATTGAAGCTTTCTTT.

The V gene is TRBV5-6, the J gene TRBJ2-5, with 9 bases fitting TRBD1. The CDR3 runs 14 residues. Germline V gives CDR1 SGHDT, CDR2 YYEEEE. Trimming took 3 bases from V and 4 from J; bases not matched to a gene: 4. CDR3 loop: CASSSGQGRETQYF. The CDR3 DNA sequence: TGTGCCAGCAGCTCAGGACAGGGGAGAGAGACCCAGTACTTC.

The chain recombines TRBV5-8 with TRBJ2-5; no firm D call. CDR3 size: 13 residues. CDR1 is SGHTS, CDR2 YDEGEE, per germline. V lost 0 bases and J 3 bases, leaving 6 bases between the germline ends. The CDR3 DNA reads as TGTGCCAGCAGCTTGGGACACGAAGAGACCCAGTACTTC. Its protein is CASSLGHEETQYF.

The chain carries TRBV28 and TRBJ2-1, with 7 bases matching TRBD1. The germline V gene has CDR1 MDHEN and CDR2 SYDVKM. The CDR3 totals 18 residues. Losses at the gene ends were 3 bases for V and 3 bases for J; bases not matched to a gene: 14. In DNA form, the CDR3 reads TGTGCCAGCAGTTTTTTTGGGGCAGGACAGGTCCTCTACAATGAGCAGTTCTTC. It translates to CASSFFGAGQVLYNEQFF.